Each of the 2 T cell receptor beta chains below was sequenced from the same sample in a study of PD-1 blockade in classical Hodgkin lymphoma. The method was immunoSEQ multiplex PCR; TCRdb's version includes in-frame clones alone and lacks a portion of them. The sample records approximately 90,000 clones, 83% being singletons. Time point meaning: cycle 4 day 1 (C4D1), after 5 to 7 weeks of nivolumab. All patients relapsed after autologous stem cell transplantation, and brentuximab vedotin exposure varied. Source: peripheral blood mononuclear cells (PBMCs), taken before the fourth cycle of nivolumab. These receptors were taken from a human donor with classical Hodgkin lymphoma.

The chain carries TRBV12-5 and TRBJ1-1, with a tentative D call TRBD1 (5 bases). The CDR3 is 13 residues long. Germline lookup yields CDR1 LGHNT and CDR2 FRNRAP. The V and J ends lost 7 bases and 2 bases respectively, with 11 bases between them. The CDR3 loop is CASAVGVNTEAFF. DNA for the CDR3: TGTGCTAGTGCCGTAGGGGTTAACACTGAAGCTTTCTTT.

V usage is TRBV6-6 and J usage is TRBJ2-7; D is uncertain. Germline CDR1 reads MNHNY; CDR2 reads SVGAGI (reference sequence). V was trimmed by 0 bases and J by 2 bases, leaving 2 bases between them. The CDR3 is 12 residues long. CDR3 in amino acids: CASSYSPYEQYF. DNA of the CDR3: TGTGCCAGCAGTTACTCCCCCTACGAGCAGTACTTC.